This is a list of T cell receptor beta chains from one sample in a study of blood T cell repertoires in COVID-19. Repertoires were generated with immunoSEQ multiplex PCR, while TCRdb's copy carries only in-frame clones and drops some. Of 150,000 to 200,000 clones listed, more than 70% were seen once; the top ten hold approximately 4%. Sequenced input: peripheral blood. These receptors all come from a human donor in a cohort sampled during active COVID-19. Each CDR3 is given with its conserved first and last residue. The D gene is left open where the match is weak. Rows may omit the clone size; those that give it use once, few, many or a size class.

>TRBJ2-2|NA|TRBV18|NA
TGTGCCAGCTTTCGGCAGGGAAACACCGGGGAGCTGTTTTTT
CASFRQGNTGELFF
>TRBJ2-2|NA|TRBV28|NA
TGTGCCAGCAGTTCTCACACCCCCGAGCTGTTTTTT
CASSSHTPELFF
>TRBJ2-2|NA|TRBV30|NA
TGTGCCTGTGCCCCGGCTCCTAGCACCGGGGAGCTGTTTTTT
CACAPAPSTGELFF
>TRBJ1-6|TRBD1|TRBV5-1|few
TGCGCCAGCAGAGACAGGGAAAGATCACCCCTCCACTTT
CASRDRERSPLHF
>TRBJ1-6|TRBD1|TRBV19|NA
TGTGCCAGTAGTCCCGCCGGGACAGATAATTCACCCCTCCACTTT
CASSPAGTDNSPLHF
>TRBJ2-3|NA|TRBV9|NA
TGTGCCAGCAGCGGACTAGGTTCGGGTACGCAGTATTTT
CASSGLGSGTQYF
>TRBJ1-5|TRBD1|TRBV4-1|few
TGCGCCAGCAGCAAGGACAGGGGGGTAGATCAGCCCCAGCATTTT
CASSKDRGVDQPQHF
>TRBJ1-4|NA|TRBV7-6|NA
TGTGCCAGCAGCTTAGAGAAGGGGGAAAAACTGTTTTTT
CASSLEKGEKLFF
>TRBJ1-5|NA|TRBV19|NA
TGTGCCAGTAGTACATCTGGTGGGTCGACAACCCCAAAGCCCCAGCATTTT
CASSTSGGSTTPKPQHF
>TRBJ2-1|TRBD1|TRBV2|NA
TGTGCCAGCAGTTACCGGGACAGAGTATACAATGAGCAGTTCTTC
CASSYRDRVYNEQFF
>TRBJ1-6|TRBD1|TRBV4-1|NA
TGCGCCAGCAGCCAAGGGTCGGACAGGGGGTTTTTAAATTCACCCCTCCACTTT
CASSQGSDRGFLNSPLHF
>TRBJ2-7|TRBD2|TRBV19|NA
TGTGCCAGTAGTTCTGGACTAGCCTACGAGCAGTACTTC
CASSSGLAYEQYF
>TRBJ2-7|TRBD1|TRBV11-1|NA
TGTGCCAGCGGACGACAGGGGGCATTAGACGAGCAGTACTTC
CASGRQGALDEQYF
>TRBJ1-6|TRBD1|TRBV11-2|once
TGTGCCAGCAGCCCGTCGACAGGGAATTCACCCCTCCACTTT
CASSPSTGNSPLHF
>TRBJ2-5|NA|TRBV27|once
TGTGCCAGCAGTTTATCGCGTGGTGTGTGGGAGACCCAGTACTTC
CASSLSRGVWETQYF
>TRBJ2-1|NA|TRBV4-3|NA
TGCGCCAGCAGCCAAGCGAGGAATGAGCAGTTCTTC
CASSQARNEQFF
>TRBJ1-4|NA|TRBV6-6|NA
TGTGCCAGCAGTTACGGACAGTCCTTTAATGAAAAACTGTTTTTT
CASSYGQSFNEKLFF
>TRBJ2-2|NA|TRBV11-1|NA
TGTGCCAGCAGCGTTACGGTTTTCGCGGGGACCGGGGAGCTGTTTTTT
CASSVTVFAGTGELFF
>TRBJ1-1|NA|TRBV7-2|once
TGTGCCAGCAGCTTAATACAGGGAAAGACTGAAGCTTTCTTT
CASSLIQGKTEAFF
>TRBJ2-2|NA|TRBV7-2|NA
TGTGCCAGCAGCTTAGCGTCCGGGACATCCCCCGGGGAGCTGTTTTTT
CASSLASGTSPGELFF
>TRBJ1-2|NA|TRBV6-2/TRBV6-3|NA
TGTGCCAGCAGTTACTCTAGACAGACCGGCCATGGCTACACCTTC
CASSYSRQTGHGYTF
>TRBJ1-1|TRBD1|TRBV2|NA
TGTGCCAGCGCGAGGGACAGATTAAACACTGAAGCTTTCTTT
CASARDRLNTEAFF
>TRBJ2-1|NA|TRBV7-2|NA
TGTGCCAGCAGCTTACAGCGGTCGTACAATGAGCAGTTCTTC
CASSLQRSYNEQFF
>TRBJ2-1|NA|TRBV7-8|NA
TGTGCCAGCAGCAACCAAGAGATGTCCAATGAGCAGTTCTTC
CASSNQEMSNEQFF
>TRBJ2-1|TRBD2|TRBV29-1|NA
TGCAGCGTTGATAGCGGGAGCGGCTCCTACAATGAGCAGTTCTTC
CSVDSGSGSYNEQFF
>TRBJ1-4|TRBD1|TRBV27|NA
TGTGCCAGCTATCCGCTTCTCGGGACAGGGGGCCGAACTAATGAAAAACTGTTTTTT
CASYPLLGTGGRTNEKLFF
>TRBJ2-6|NA|TRBV30|NA
TGTGCCTGGAGTGAACAAGTAATGGTGGGGGCCAACGTCCTGACTTTC
CAWSEQVMVGANVLTF
>TRBJ1-5|NA|TRBV30|NA
TGTGCCTGGAGTGACAGGGGCAATCAGCCCCAGCATTTT
CAWSDRGNQPQHF
>TRBJ2-7|NA|TRBV10-2|once
TGCGCCAGCAGTGAGGCCAGGGCCAGCGAGCAGTACTTC
CASSEARASEQYF
>TRBJ2-5|NA|TRBV27|NA
TGTGCCAGCGGGCCGCTAGAGACCCAGTACTTC
CASGPLETQYF
>TRBJ2-5|NA|TRBV6-2/TRBV6-3|NA
TGTGCCAGCAGTTACTCCCAGGAGGGGACCCAGTACTTC
CASSYSQEGTQYF
>TRBJ2-7|TRBD2|TRBV7-2|NA
TGTGCCAGCAGCTTAGCGTTGGCTAGCGGGGGCTACGAGCAGTACTTC
CASSLALASGGYEQYF
>TRBJ1-5|TRBD1|TRBV24-1|NA
TGTGCCACCAGTGTCTCGGGACAGGGGGACAATCAGCCCCAGCATTTT
CATSVSGQGDNQPQHF
>TRBJ1-2|TRBD1|TRBV5-6|NA
TGTGCCAGCAGCTTGGCGGGGACAGGGGGCAGGAATGGCTACACCTTC
CASSLAGTGGRNGYTF
>TRBJ2-6|NA|TRBV6-6|NA
TGTGCCAGCAGTTACTCGTCGGGGGCTGGGGCCAACGTCCTGACTTTC
CASSYSSGAGANVLTF
>TRBJ1-2|NA|TRBV4-3|many
TGCGCCAGCAGCCAAGATTCGGGAAACTATGGCTACACCTTC
CASSQDSGNYGYTF
>TRBJ1-1|NA|TRBV2|NA
TGTGCCAGCAGTGATGGAGTAGGGAACACTGAAGCTTTCTTT
CASSDGVGNTEAFF
>TRBJ2-1|TRBD2|TRBV18|NA
TGTGCCAGTTACGAAGCGGGGGGGCCGTACAATGAGCAGTTCTTC
CASYEAGGPYNEQFF
>TRBJ1-1|NA|TRBV28|NA
TGTGCCAGCCATACACGGAACACTGAAGCTTTCTTT
CASHTRNTEAFF
>TRBJ1-2|TRBD1|TRBV27|NA
TGTGCCAGCAGTCCCCGGACAGGGTTAGACTATGGCTACACCTTC
CASSPRTGLDYGYTF
>TRBJ2-7|TRBD2|TRBV4-3|NA
TGCGCCAGCAGCCAAGAGGTGGGGACTAGCGGGAGCCTGGTGGGTTACGAGCAGTACTTC
CASSQEVGTSGSLVGYEQYF
>TRBJ2-1|TRBD2|TRBV2|NA
TGTGCCAGCAGTGGACTAGCGGGAGGTGAGCAGTTCTTC
CASSGLAGGEQFF
>TRBJ2-2|TRBD2|TRBV2|NA
TGTGCCAGCAGCGAGAGGTCGGGAGGCCCCACCGGGGAGCTGTTTTTT
CASSERSGGPTGELFF
>TRBJ2-1|TRBD2|TRBV7-2|NA
TGTGCCAGCAGCACCCGAACTACTAGCGGGAGGGCCTACAATGAGCAGTTCTTC
CASSTRTTSGRAYNEQFF
>TRBJ2-7|TRBD2|TRBV7-2|NA
TGTGCCAGCAGCTTAGGACTAGCGGGATACGAGCAGTATTTC
CASSLGLAGYEQYF
>TRBJ1-2|NA|TRBV2|NA
TGTGCCAGCAGTCCCGCAGGGCTAGGTTATGGCTACACCTTC
CASSPAGLGYGYTF
>TRBJ2-7|NA|TRBV18|NA
TGTGCCAGCTCACCCGGACTGCGCTACGAGCAGTACTTC
CASSPGLRYEQYF
>TRBJ1-6|NA|TRBV3-1/TRBV3-2|NA
TGTGCCAGCAGCCCAAGTTGGCCCTTCTATAATTCACCCCTCCACTTT
CASSPSWPFYNSPLHF
>TRBJ1-1|NA|TRBV7-9|NA
TGTGCCAGCAGCATCGGACAAGTGAACACTGAAGCTTTCTTT
CASSIGQVNTEAFF
>TRBJ2-3|TRBD2|TRBV9|NA
TGTGCCAGCAGCGTAGAGCTAGCGGGGGCAGATACGCAGTATTTT
CASSVELAGADTQYF
>TRBJ2-7|NA|TRBV7-8|NA
TGTGCCAGCAGCTTAGGCCCCAAGACAGGCCCCTTCTTC
CASSLGPKTGPFF
>TRBJ2-3|TRBD2|TRBV29-1|NA
TGCAGCGTTGGAAGACTAGCGGGGGGCGTAGATACGCAGTATTTT
CSVGRLAGGVDTQYF
>TRBJ2-7|TRBD2|TRBV4-1|few
TGCGCCAGCAGCCCGGGACTAGCGGGAGGGTACGAGCAGTACTTC
CASSPGLAGGYEQYF
>TRBJ1-3|NA|TRBV13|NA
TGTGCCAGCAGCTTATCACAGGATTTTTCGGCGTCTGGAAACACCATATATTTT
CASSLSQDFSASGNTIYF